A single sample gave rise to the 21 T cell receptor beta chains below, sequenced in a study of technical replicates of blood from a handful of donors. Libraries were prepared by immunoSEQ multiplex PCR; TCRdb keeps only in-frame clonotypes and omits some of them. The sample includes about 81,000 clones, 90% to 98% of them seen just once. Sequenced: T cells isolated from PBMCs. Receptors originate from a human donor in good health.

This clone was observed a single time. This chain's CDR3 is CASSLVPSHSEQFF. The DNA for the CDR3 is TGTGCCAGCAGCTTGGTCCCTAGCCACAGTGAGCAGTTCTTC. The chain couples TRBV5-4 to TRBJ2-1; the D gene is possibly TRBD2 (5 bases). Per germline, CDR1 SGHNT and CDR2 YYREEE (reference sequence). Trimming took 0 bases from V and 9 from J, leaving 13 bases between them. This CDR3 has 14 amino acids.

This chain links TRBV27 with TRBJ1-2; the match to TRBD1 covers 9 bases. Unmatched junction bases numbered 10, after V lost 4 bases and J lost 7 bases. This CDR3 has 15 amino acids. The germline V gene encodes CDR1 MNHEY and CDR2 SMNVEV (reference sequence). CDR3 nucleotides: TGTGCCAGCAGTTCCAGGACAGGGGCTGGGGGTGGCTACACCTTC. The encoded protein is CASSSRTGAGGGYTF.

J is TRBJ2-7 and V is TRBV9; possibly TRBD2 for D (5 bases). The V end lost 4 bases, the J end lost 4 bases, and 15 bases lay between the germline ends. Per germline, CDR1 SGDLS and CDR2 YYNGEE. This CDR3 is 14 amino acids long. CDR3 amino acids: CASSPLRAEYEQYF. The CDR3, as DNA: TGTGCCAGCAGCCCCCTGAGGGCGGAATACGAGCAGTACTTC. The whole variable domain, filled in from reference TRBV9 and TRBJ2-7, reads DSGVTQTPKHLITATGQRVTLRCSPRSGDLSVYWYQQSLDQGLQFLIQYYNGEERAKGNILERFSAQQFPDLHSELNLSSLELGDSALYFCASSPLRAEYEQYFGPGTRLTVT.

The V gene is TRBV5-1, the J gene TRBJ1-2, with TRBD1 matching over 7 bases. The CDR3 spans 15 residues. Germline CDR1 SGHRS, CDR2 YFSETQ. V dropped 3 bases and J dropped 4; count of bases not matched to a gene: 9. The CDR3 DNA sequence: TGCGCCAGCAGCTGGACCCGACAGGGCGGCTATGGCTACACCTTC. Encoded protein: CASSWTRQGGYGYTF.

This sequence joins TRBV9 and TRBJ2-4, with D maybe TRBD2 (5 bases). The germline gives CDR1 SGDLS, CDR2 YYNGEE. The CDR3 length is 15 residues. Between the trimmed V and J ends, which lost 0 bases and 0 bases, there was a span of 7 bases. CDR3 DNA: TGTGCCAGCAGCGTAGCTGAGGGAGCCAAAAACATTCAGTACTTC. It is translated as CASSVAEGAKNIQYF.

The genes are TRBV7-9 and TRBJ2-1; TRBD2 aligns across 12 bases. With V trimmed by 6 bases and J by 3 bases, 3 bases remained unmatched. In germline, CDR1 is SEHNR, CDR2 FQNEAQ (reference sequence). The CDR3 is 15 residues long. CDR3 in DNA: TGTGCCAGCAGTCCTAGCGGGGGGGTCTACAATGAGCAGTTCTTC. This sequence encodes CASSPSGGVYNEQFF.

The gene calls are TRBV7-9 and TRBJ2-1, with TRBD1 matching over 10 bases. This CDR3 comprises 16 residues. The J segment lost 8 bases and the V segment lost 5 bases, leaving 12 bases of the junction unmatched. The germline V gene encodes CDR1 SEHNR and CDR2 FQNEAQ (reference sequence). CDR3 in amino acids: CASSLHRDRGGHEQFF. The CDR3 DNA reads TGTGCCAGCAGCCTGCACCGGGACAGGGGAGGTCATGAGCAGTTCTTC.

The rearrangement joins TRBV7-9 to TRBJ2-1; 8 nucleotides align to TRBD2. The CDR3 totals 16 residues. The junction had 12 bases not matched to a gene; V was cut back by 4 bases and J by 7 bases. Germline V gene lookup returns CDR1 SEHNR and CDR2 FQNEAQ (reference sequence). CDR3 nucleotide sequence: TGTGCCAGCAGCTCCTCTCGAGCGGGAGAGTTGAATGAGCAGTTCTTC. It yields the protein CASSSSRAGELNEQFF. Supplemented by reference TRBV7-9 and TRBJ2-1, the full variable domain reads DTGVSQNPRHKITKRGQNVTFRCDPISEHNRLYWYRQTLGQGPEFLTYFQNEAQLEKSRLLSDRFSAERPKGSFSTLEIQRTEQGDSAMYLCASSSSRAGELNEQFFGPGTRLTVL.

The chain carries TRBV5-1 and TRBJ2-3; TRBD2 matches at 7 bases. The ends lost 0 bases at V and 2 bases at J; junction bases unmatched: 6. Germline V gene sequence: CDR1 SGHRS, CDR2 YFSETQ. This CDR3 comprises 16 residues. This CDR3 is CASSLDPRGDTDTQYF. The CDR3 DNA sequence: TGCGCCAGCAGCTTGGACCCCCGGGGGGACACAGATACGCAGTATTTT. The entire variable domain, with the rest obtained from reference TRBV5-1 and TRBJ2-3, is as follows: KAGVTQTPRYLIKTRGQQVTLSCSPISGHRSVSWYQQTPGQGLQFLFEYFSETQRNKGNFPGRFSGRQFSNSRSEMNVSTLELGDSALYLCASSLDPRGDTDTQYFGPGTRLTVL.

V is TRBV12-2 and J is TRBJ2-7; the tabulated D call, TRBD2, remains unverified against the DNA. TRBV12-2 is assigned pseudogene status. The length of the CDR3 is 16 residues. The CDR3 here is CASRLVRSGDSYEQYF. In DNA, the CDR3 is TGTGCAAGTCGCTTAGTCCGGAGCGGGGACTCCTACGAGCAGTACTTC.

This CDR3 is CSVVVRNEAFTYYNEQFF. For the CDR3, the DNA is TGCAGCGTTGTTGTTCGAAATGAGGCGTTCACTTACTACAATGAGCAGTTCTTC. This chain uses TRBV29-1 with TRBJ2-1; the D is unclear. V lost 4 bases, J lost 3 bases, and 25 bases lay in between. Looked up from germline, CDR1 is SQVTM and CDR2 is ANQGSEA. The CDR3 consists of 18 residues.

The chain has TRBV18 and TRBJ1-5; D is possibly TRBD1 (6 bases). V was shortened by 6 bases and J by 1 base, with 13 bases between the two germline ends. Per germline, CDR1 KGHSH and CDR2 LQKENI. This CDR3 is 15 amino acids long. The CDR3 spells CASSPTGNSNQPQHF. The CDR3 DNA sequence: TGTGCCAGCTCTCCTACAGGGAACAGCAATCAGCCCCAGCATTTT.

The chain carries TRBV10-3 and TRBJ1-5; D not resolved. Trimming left V 7 bases short and J 0 bases short, with 13 bases between. CDR3 size: 15 residues. Germline V gene lookup returns CDR1 ENHRY and CDR2 SYGVKD. The CDR3 coding sequence is TGTGCCATCAATCAGGAAAAGCATAGCAATCAGCCCCAGCATTTT. It specifies CAINQEKHSNQPQHF.

The genes are TRBV10-1 and TRBJ1-1; 8 bases are shared with TRBD1. The CDR3 contains 12 residues. CDR1 and CDR2 from the germline V gene are WNHNN and SYGVQD (reference sequence). J gave up 11 bases and V 2 bases, and 4 bases lay outside the gene matches. The CDR3, as DNA: TGCGCCAGCAGTGAGACAGGGGGTAAGGCTTTCTTT. Protein product: CASSETGGKAFF.

The chain joins TRBV19 to TRBJ2-1; D remains ambiguous. This CDR3 is 13 amino acids long. In germline, CDR1 is LNHDA, CDR2 SQIVND (reference sequence). With 1 base removed from V and 3 bases from J, the gap between germline ends came to 4 bases. DNA of the CDR3: TGTGCCAGTAGTATAGCAAACTACAATGAGCAGTTCTTC. Amino acids: CASSIANYNEQFF.

This sequence joins TRBV6-5 and TRBJ2-3; no clear D. Germline V CDR1 and CDR2: MNHEY, SVGAGI. The CDR3 is made up of 15 amino acids. The ends were cut back, 8 bases at V and 0 bases at J, with 15 bases in the middle. The DNA of the CDR3 is TGTGCCAGCGCATTTAGTGGGCGAAGCACAGATACGCAGTATTTT. This translates into CASAFSGRSTDTQYF.

The rearrangement uses TRBV7-9 and TRBJ1-4, with D possibly TRBD1 on 6 matching bases. Trimming stripped 5 bases from V and 5 bases from J, with 15 bases between. The CDR3 consists of 15 residues. The germline gives CDR1 SEHNR, CDR2 FQNEAQ (reference sequence). CDR3 DNA: TGTGCCAGCAGCCGATCCAGGGGACGGAATGAAAAACTGTTTTTT. It translates to CASSRSRGRNEKLFF. The full variable domain, in which reference TRBV7-9 and TRBJ1-4 provide the parts outside the CDR3, is DTGVSQNPRHKITKRGQNVTFRCDPISEHNRLYWYRQTLGQGPEFLTYFQNEAQLEKSRLLSDRFSAERPKGSFSTLEIQRTEQGDSAMYLCASSRSRGRNEKLFFGSGTQLSVL.

The chain couples TRBV6-6 to TRBJ2-7, with 9 bases that match TRBD1. The V gene's germline CDR1 is MNHNY and CDR2 SVGAGI (reference sequence). The CDR3 length is 15 residues. The V segment lost 5 bases and the J segment 4 bases; nucleotides outside the gene matches: 9. CDR3 loop: CASSTDRGGWYEQYF. The CDR3 nucleotides are TGTGCCAGCAGTACCGACAGGGGGGGGTGGTACGAGCAGTACTTC.

This chain joins TRBV6-1 and TRBJ2-3; 9 positions agree with TRBD1. This CDR3 comprises 16 residues. V shed 4 bases, J shed 2 bases, and the junction held 7 bases outside the gene matches. The germline V gene encodes CDR1 MNHNS and CDR2 SASEGT. The CDR3: CASSGRTGDVTDTQYF. The CDR3 bases are TGTGCCAGCAGTGGACGGACAGGGGACGTCACAGATACGCAGTATTTT.

This clone was seen only a few times. The gene calls are TRBV5-1 and TRBJ1-1; a possible D gene is TRBD1 (6 bases). Germline V CDR1 and CDR2: SGHRS, YFSETQ. CDR3 size: 15 residues. V was cut by 0 bases and J by 5 bases, with 14 bases left in between. CDR3 residues: CASSLGGGGRTEAFF. The DNA of the CDR3 is TGCGCCAGCAGCTTGGGGGGAGGGGGAAGGACTGAAGCTTTCTTT.

V is TRBV19 and J is TRBJ1-5, with D perhaps TRBD1 (5 bases). V lost 9 bases and J 0 bases, leaving 15 bases between the germline ends. Germline CDR1 is LNHDA and CDR2 is SQIVND (reference sequence). The CDR3 contains 15 residues. The CDR3 spells CASARERDSNQPQHF. The DNA of the CDR3 is TGTGCCAGCGCCAGGGAGCGGGATAGCAATCAGCCCCAGCATTTT.